This section outlines one TCR beta chain sequence together with its context. Genomic DNA templated the TCR beta VDJ and CDR3 profiling. MiXCR, applied by TCRdb to the reads, yields one record per CDR3 protein. The sample yields around 190,000 distinct CDR3 sequences, 45% to 60% seen once. This CDR3 is built from 14 residues. CDR1 is MGHRA and CDR2 is YSYEKL in the germline V gene. V shed 4 bases, J shed 3 bases, and the junction held 6 bases outside the gene matches. The sequenced patients had an expansion of CD8+CD57+ cells seen by flow cytometry. The cohort consisted entirely of patients having severe acquired aplastic anemia. These data belong to a study of CD8+CD57+ T cells in acquired aplastic anemia.

The sample taken for sequencing was sorted CD4+, CD8+, or CD8+CD57+ T cells (not recorded which) from PBMCs. The chain links TRBV4-1 to TRBJ2-7; 7 bases map to TRBD2. The sequence was obtained from a human donor with aplastic anemia. DNA of the CDR3: TGCGCCAGCAGCCCGGTGCGGGGGAGCTACGAGCAGTACTTC. Amino acid sequence: CASSPVRGSYEQYF.